The 4 T cell receptor beta chains below were found in one sample sequenced in a study of CD8 T cells in ankylosing spondylitis. TCRdb reanalysed the 5' RACE reads using MiXCR and keeps one entry per CDR3 protein. The sample yields 130,000 or so distinct CDR3 sequences, 6% to 8.5% seen once. Sequenced: blood, either unsorted or a sorted T cell fraction (not recorded which). These receptors came from a male donor with ankylosing spondylitis or in good health (not recorded which).

The J gene is TRBJ1-3, the V gene TRBV5-1; D gene unclear. Trimming stripped 2 bases from V and 0 bases from J, with 12 bases between. This CDR3 is built from 16 residues. Per the germline V gene, CDR1 is SGHRS and CDR2 is YFSETQ. CDR3 loop: CASSFSVTTSGNTIYF. As DNA, the CDR3 is TGCGCCAGCAGCTTCAGCGTAACGACCTCTGGAAACACCATATATTTT.

Ten or more counts support this clonotype. The chain recombines TRBV6-5 with TRBJ2-7, with D possibly matching TRBD2 (5 bases). This CDR3 contains 14 residues. V dropped 0 bases and J dropped 2 bases, with 8 bases sitting between them. CDR1 is MNHEY and CDR2 is SVGAGI in the germline V gene. The CDR3 region is CASSYSAGAYEQYF. CDR3 in DNA: TGTGCCAGCAGTTACTCGGCCGGGGCCTACGAGCAGTACTTC.

The chain has TRBV18 and TRBJ2-5; a weak D match, TRBD1 (5 bases). The ends were cut back, 5 bases at V and 5 bases at J, with 12 bases in the middle. Germline CDR1 and CDR2: KGHSH and LQKENI. This CDR3 is 13 amino acids long. The CDR3 loop is CASSAAKGETQYF. CDR3 bases: TGTGCCAGCTCAGCAGCAAAGGGGGAGACCCAGTACTTC.

This clonotype has more than one count but fewer than ten. The chain combines TRBV20-1 with TRBJ1-5; the D is unclear. Per the germline V gene, CDR1 is DFQATT and CDR2 is SNEGSKA (reference sequence). This CDR3 is 12 amino acids long. V was cut by 3 bases and J by 7 bases, with 10 bases left in between. For the CDR3, the DNA is TGCAGTGCTAGGCCCCAGAGCCAGCCCCAGCATTTT. Amino acids: CSARPQSQPQHF.